These T cell receptor beta chains were read from a single sample in a study of blood T cells in healthy people across ages. TCRdb recomputed calls from the 5' RACE reads with MiXCR, one row per CDR3 protein. The sample lists approximately 1.5 million distinct CDR3 sequences, around 35% seen once, with 11% in the top ten. Source material: blood. The receptor set was obtained from a woman under 40 in good health. CDR3s include the opening cysteine and the closing phenylalanine or tryptophan. The D gene is left open where the match is weak.

d_call: -
v_call: TRBV24-1
cdr3_aa: CATSDLAGTPSYNEQFF

d_call: -
v_call: TRBV20-1
cdr3_aa: CSAPKGGGTEAFF

d_call: -
v_call: TRBV10-3
cdr3_aa: CATRDRLSTGELFF

d_call: -
v_call: TRBV11-2
cdr3_aa: CASSLSGRDHGYTF

d_call: TRBD1
v_call: TRBV7-9
cdr3_aa: CTSSAQGAKETQYF

d_call: TRBD1
v_call: TRBV20-1
cdr3_aa: CSAPGTGGNGGEAFF

d_call: -
v_call: TRBV2
cdr3_aa: CASKVRGNTPGQYF

d_call: TRBD2
v_call: TRBV6-5
cdr3_aa: CASSIGTSSYEQYF

d_call: TRBD2
v_call: TRBV2
cdr3_aa: CASWLAGVGEQYF

d_call: -
v_call: TRBV7-8
cdr3_aa: CASSLAATLNYGYTF

d_call: TRBD2
v_call: TRBV11-1
cdr3_aa: CASSPLQASGQTGELFF

d_call: -
v_call: TRBV27
cdr3_aa: CASSPTVNQPYEQYF

d_call: TRBD2
v_call: TRBV9
cdr3_aa: CASSKDSKTSGVRGGANVLTF

d_call: TRBD1
v_call: TRBV2
cdr3_aa: CARTDRAYGYTF

d_call: -
v_call: TRBV20-1
cdr3_aa: CSARGGEDTEAFF

d_call: -
v_call: TRBV6-5
cdr3_aa: CASSYGDRYFYSNQPQHF

d_call: TRBD1
v_call: TRBV5-1
cdr3_aa: CASSWTWGRGRSEAFF

d_call: TRBD1
v_call: TRBV3-1
cdr3_aa: CASGQRDRSWDTQYF

d_call: -
v_call: TRBV13
cdr3_aa: CASSLAGGGENLRLEQYF

d_call: -
v_call: TRBV7-2
cdr3_aa: CPSSLGMFDQPQHF

d_call: TRBD1
v_call: TRBV11-2
cdr3_aa: CASSFPGQGHYEQYF

d_call: -
v_call: TRBV7-3
cdr3_aa: CASSLSGAVLSGANVLTF

d_call: -
v_call: TRBV3-1
cdr3_aa: CASTSRVEAFF

d_call: -
v_call: TRBV5-1
cdr3_aa: CASSLGLENNEQFF

d_call: -
v_call: TRBV6-6
cdr3_aa: CASILGTEQYF

d_call: -
v_call: TRBV30
cdr3_aa: CAWSPGSGEHYNEQFF

d_call: TRBD1
v_call: TRBV20-1
cdr3_aa: CSASRRGQDYGYTF

d_call: -
v_call: TRBV7-6
cdr3_aa: CASSPDLLYSTDTQYF

d_call: -
v_call: TRBV6-6
cdr3_aa: CASSYRAVEEQYF

d_call: -
v_call: TRBV5-1
cdr3_aa: CASSATSPFLDPYQPQHF

d_call: -
v_call: TRBV29-1
cdr3_aa: CSVGQSGSYEQYF

d_call: -
v_call: TRBV12-3/TRBV12-4
cdr3_aa: CASSFLVGDEQFF

d_call: TRBD2
v_call: TRBV12-3/TRBV12-4
cdr3_aa: CASTVSGEGTGELFF

d_call: -
v_call: TRBV10-3
cdr3_aa: CAISEFIADTQYF

d_call: -
v_call: TRBV6-1
cdr3_aa: CASSPRDRRADTQYF

d_call: -
v_call: TRBV27
cdr3_aa: CASSPSASSYEQYF

d_call: TRBD1
v_call: TRBV4-2
cdr3_aa: CASSQDLVDRGGYEQYF

d_call: -
v_call: TRBV4-1
cdr3_aa: CASSQAPSFYEQYF

d_call: -
v_call: TRBV6-1
cdr3_aa: CASSESGTLANYGYTF

d_call: -
v_call: TRBV12-3/TRBV12-4
cdr3_aa: CASRPGRYSYEQYF

d_call: TRBD2
v_call: TRBV20-1
cdr3_aa: CSASGGVAYEQYF

d_call: TRBD2
v_call: TRBV4-1
cdr3_aa: CASSQEKVAGVEQFF

d_call: -
v_call: TRBV5-1
cdr3_aa: CASSLEPGRKTEHTEAFF

d_call: -
v_call: TRBV28
cdr3_aa: CASSKVGSYNEQFF

d_call: -
v_call: TRBV10-3
cdr3_aa: CAISGDSSSQYF

d_call: TRBD1
v_call: TRBV20-1
cdr3_aa: CSASRQGYNEQFF

d_call: -
v_call: TRBV20-1
cdr3_aa: CSANGNSNQPQHF

d_call: -
v_call: TRBV6-2/TRBV6-3
cdr3_aa: CASSQDRKEQYF

d_call: TRBD2
v_call: TRBV4-2
cdr3_aa: CASSQDLAGGRETQYF

d_call: -
v_call: TRBV7-2
cdr3_aa: CASGEDTQYF

d_call: -
v_call: TRBV6-5
cdr3_aa: CASTRSQGPYEQYF

d_call: TRBD2
v_call: TRBV28
cdr3_aa: CASESGGSYNEQFF